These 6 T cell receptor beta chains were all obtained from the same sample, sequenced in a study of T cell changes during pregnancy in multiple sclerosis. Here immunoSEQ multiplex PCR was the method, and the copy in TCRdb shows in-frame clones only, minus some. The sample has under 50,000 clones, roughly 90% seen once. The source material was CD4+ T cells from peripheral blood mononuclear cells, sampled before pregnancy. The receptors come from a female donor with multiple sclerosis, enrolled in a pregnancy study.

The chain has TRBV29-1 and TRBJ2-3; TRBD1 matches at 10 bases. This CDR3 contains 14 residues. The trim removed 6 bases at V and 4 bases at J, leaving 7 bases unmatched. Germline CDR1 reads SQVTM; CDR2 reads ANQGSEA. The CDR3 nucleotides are TGCAGCGTAGTATGGGGACAGGGGCCAGATACGCAGTATTTT. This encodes CSVVWGQGPDTQYF.

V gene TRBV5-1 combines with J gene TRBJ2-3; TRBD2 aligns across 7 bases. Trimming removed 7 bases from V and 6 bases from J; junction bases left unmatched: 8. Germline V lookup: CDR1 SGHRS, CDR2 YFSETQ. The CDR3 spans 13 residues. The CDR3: CASGSGEGDTQYF. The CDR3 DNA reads TGCGCCAGCGGGAGCGGGGAGGGGGATACGCAGTATTTT.

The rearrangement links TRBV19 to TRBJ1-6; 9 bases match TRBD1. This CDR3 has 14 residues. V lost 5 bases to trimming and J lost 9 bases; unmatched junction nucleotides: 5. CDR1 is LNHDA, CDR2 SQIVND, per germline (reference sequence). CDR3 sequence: CASSPQGAFSPLHF. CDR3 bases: TGTGCCAGTAGTCCACAGGGGGCTTTTTCACCCCTCCACTTT.

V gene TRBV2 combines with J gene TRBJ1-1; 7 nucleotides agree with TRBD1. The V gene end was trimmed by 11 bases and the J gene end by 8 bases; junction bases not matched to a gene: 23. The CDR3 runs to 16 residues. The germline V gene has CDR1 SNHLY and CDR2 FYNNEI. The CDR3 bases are TGTGCCGAGGGATCGGGGTTCGGACAGGCCAAACCGGAAGCTTTCTTT. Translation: CAEGSGFGQAKPEAFF.

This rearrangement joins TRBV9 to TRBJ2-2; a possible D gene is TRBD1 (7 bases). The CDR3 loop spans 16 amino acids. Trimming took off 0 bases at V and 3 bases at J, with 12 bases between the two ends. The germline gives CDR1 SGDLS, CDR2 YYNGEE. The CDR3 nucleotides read TGTGCCAGCAGCGTAGCTACAGGGGAGGACACCGGGGAGCTGTTTTTT. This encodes CASSVATGEDTGELFF.

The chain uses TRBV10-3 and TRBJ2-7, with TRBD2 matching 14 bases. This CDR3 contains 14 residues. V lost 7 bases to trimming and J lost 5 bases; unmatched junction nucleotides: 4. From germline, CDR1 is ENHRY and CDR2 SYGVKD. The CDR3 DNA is TGTGCCATCAAACCGGGACTAGCGGGGGACGAGCAGTACTTC. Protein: CAIKPGLAGDEQYF.